The clone carrying this TCR beta chain came up a few times. What it binds is unknown. The data derive from a study of beta chain features in type 1 diabetes. Overall study findings and caveats: All four CD4+ subsets of Type 1 diabetes patients contained TCRB CDR3s that were moderately but significantly shorter. More deletions and fewer insertions at VDJ junctions were found in patients with type 1 diabetes. PCR could preferentially amplify shorter templates, alike in patients and controls. A cDNA-based sequencing approach could over-represent cells with high TCR expression.

Every isolated RNA sample was fully reverse transcribed, so sequencing captured expressed TCRB transcripts. Only in-frame clones appear in the TCRdb table, and some are missing; sequencing was by immunoSEQ multiplex PCR. The sample has about 340,000 clones; around 9.7% are singletons. Purity of each sorted population was above 95%. V was pared by 8 bases and J by 1 base, with 22 bases between. The germline CDR1 and CDR2 sequences are MDHEN and SYDVKM. The CDR3 extends over 17 amino acids. Sample: central memory CD4+ T cells from blood. This sequence originates from a man under 40 with type 1 diabetes. The chain couples TRBV28 to TRBJ2-3, with D tentatively TRBD2 (5 bases). CDR3 sequence reads: CASPPRGYGVGTDTQYF. For the CDR3, the DNA is TGTGCCAGCCCCCCGCGAGGGTACGGGGTAGGCACAGATACGCAGTATTTT.